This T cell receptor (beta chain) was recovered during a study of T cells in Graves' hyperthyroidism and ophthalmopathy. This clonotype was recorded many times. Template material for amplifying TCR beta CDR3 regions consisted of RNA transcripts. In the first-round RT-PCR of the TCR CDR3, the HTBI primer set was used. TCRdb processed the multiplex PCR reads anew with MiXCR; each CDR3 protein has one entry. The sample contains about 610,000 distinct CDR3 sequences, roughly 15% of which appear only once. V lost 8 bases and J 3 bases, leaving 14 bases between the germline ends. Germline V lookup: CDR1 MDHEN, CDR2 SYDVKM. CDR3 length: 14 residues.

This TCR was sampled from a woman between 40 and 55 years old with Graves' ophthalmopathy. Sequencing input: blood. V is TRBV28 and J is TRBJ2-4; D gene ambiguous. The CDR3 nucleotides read TGTGCCAGCGGCCTAGGAATGGTCAAAAACATTCAGTACTTC. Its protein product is CASGLGMVKNIQYF.